This TCR beta chain was profiled in a study of blood T cell repertoires in COVID-19. About the study: Acute and convalescent COVID-19 specimens originated in the United States, Italy and Spain. T cells, B-cell-depleted T cells, or PBMCs provided the cDNA or gDNA that served as material.

In the original analysis: Amplification with reference gene primers provided the estimates of nucleated cell counts. Libraries were prepared by immunoSEQ multiplex PCR; TCRdb keeps only in-frame clonotypes and omits some of them. That table is the source of V, J and clone size, and D and trimming were worked out from the DNA. The repertoire consists of 200,000 or so clones, with around 80% occurring once and the leading ten covering about 20%. Germline V gene lookup returns CDR1 KGHSH and CDR2 LQKENI. This CDR3 is built from 11 residues. Trimming left V 4 bases short and J 8 bases short, with 6 bases between.

Sample: peripheral blood. The V and J genes are TRBV18 and TRBJ2-1, with D possibly TRBD1 on 5 matching bases. The clonotype was recovered from a human donor in a cohort sampled during active COVID-19. CDR3 in amino acids: CASSRGDEQFF. Here the CDR3 DNA reads TGTGCCAGCTCACGGGGCGATGAGCAGTTCTTC.